This T cell receptor (beta chain) was sequenced during a study of identical twins. Study-wide findings and caveats: The authors noted that invariant MAIT and iNKT cells could partly confound zero-insertion analyses. Models underestimated TCR alpha sharing (out-of-frame) in monozygotic twins. Weaker excess twin sharing was seen among beta out-of-frame sequences.

Trimming at V came to 2 bases and at J to 5 bases, leaving 8 bases not matched to a gene. The CDR3 sequence is 16 residues long. CDR1 SGHVS and CDR2 FQNEAQ come from the germline V gene. This clonotype was picked up many times. Antigen unknown. TCRdb reprocessed the 5' RACE reads via MiXCR and lists one record per CDR3 protein. The sample contains about 330,000 distinct CDR3 sequences, 9% to 15% of which appear only once. These same data were also listed under a study on yellow fever vaccine responses in identical twins. That study adds: Vaccine-induced T cell responses in twins were reportedly observed to appear partly convergent, partly personalized.

Sequencing used CD8+ T cells sorted from blood. The chain has TRBV7-8 and TRBJ2-5, with TRBD2 matching 10 bases. The receptor's source is a young woman in good health. The CDR3 sequence: CASSLMASGRFETQYF. In DNA form, the CDR3 reads TGTGCCAGCAGCTTAATGGCTAGCGGGAGATTTGAGACCCAGTACTTC.